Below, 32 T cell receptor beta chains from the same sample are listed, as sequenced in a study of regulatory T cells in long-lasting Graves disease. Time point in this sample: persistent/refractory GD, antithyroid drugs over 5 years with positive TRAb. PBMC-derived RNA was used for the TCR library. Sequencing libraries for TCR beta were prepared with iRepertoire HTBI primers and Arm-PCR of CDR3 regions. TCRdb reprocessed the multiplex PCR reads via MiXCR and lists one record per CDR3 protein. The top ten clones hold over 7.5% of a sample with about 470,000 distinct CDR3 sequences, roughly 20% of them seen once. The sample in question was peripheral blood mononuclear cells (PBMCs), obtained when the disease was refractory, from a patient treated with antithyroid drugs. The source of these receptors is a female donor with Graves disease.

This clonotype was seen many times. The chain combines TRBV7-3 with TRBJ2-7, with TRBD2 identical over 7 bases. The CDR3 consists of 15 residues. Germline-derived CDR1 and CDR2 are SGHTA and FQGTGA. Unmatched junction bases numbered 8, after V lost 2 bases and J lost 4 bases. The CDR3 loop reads CASSLSGGSGYEQYF. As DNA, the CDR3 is TGTGCCAGCAGCTTATCTGGCGGGAGTGGATACGAGCAGTACTTC.

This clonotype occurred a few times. The CDR3 loop reads CAIIPGGGRLPNEQFF. DNA of the CDR3: TGTGCCATCATTCCTGGAGGGGGACGACTCCCCAATGAGCAGTTCTTC. V gene TRBV10-3 combines with J gene TRBJ2-1; D might be TRBD1 or TRBD2, each matching 6 bases. Germline V lookup: CDR1 ENHRY, CDR2 SYGVKD. Between the trimmed V and J ends, which lost 7 bases and 6 bases, there was a span of 22 bases. The CDR3 contains 16 residues.

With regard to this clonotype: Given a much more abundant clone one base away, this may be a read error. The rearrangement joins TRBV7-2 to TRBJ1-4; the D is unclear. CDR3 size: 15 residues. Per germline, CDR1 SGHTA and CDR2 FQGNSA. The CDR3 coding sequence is TGTGCCAGCAGACAAAGGGCGGTTCCTAATGAAAAACCGTTTTTT. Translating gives CASRQRAVPNEKPFF.

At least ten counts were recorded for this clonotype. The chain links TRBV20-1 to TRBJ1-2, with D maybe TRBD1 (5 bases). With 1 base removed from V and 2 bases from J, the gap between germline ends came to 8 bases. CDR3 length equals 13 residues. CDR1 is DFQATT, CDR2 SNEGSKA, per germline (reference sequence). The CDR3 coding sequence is TGCAGTGCTAGAGGGCCAGGGAACTATGGCTACACCTTC. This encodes CSARGPGNYGYTF.

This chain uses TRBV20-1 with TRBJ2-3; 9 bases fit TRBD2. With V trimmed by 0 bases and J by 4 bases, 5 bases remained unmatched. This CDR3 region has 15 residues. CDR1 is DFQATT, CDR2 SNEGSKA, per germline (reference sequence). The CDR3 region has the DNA TGCAGTGCTAGAGACGTAGCGGGAGTGGCAGATACGCAGTATTTT. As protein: CSARDVAGVADTQYF.

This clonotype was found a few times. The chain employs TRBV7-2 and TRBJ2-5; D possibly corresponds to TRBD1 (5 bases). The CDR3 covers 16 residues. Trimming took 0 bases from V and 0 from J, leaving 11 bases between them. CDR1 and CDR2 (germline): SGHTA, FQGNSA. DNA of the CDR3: TGTGCCAGCAGCTTAGCGGCTGGACAAAACCAAGAGACCCAGTACTTC. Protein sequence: CASSLAAGQNQETQYF.

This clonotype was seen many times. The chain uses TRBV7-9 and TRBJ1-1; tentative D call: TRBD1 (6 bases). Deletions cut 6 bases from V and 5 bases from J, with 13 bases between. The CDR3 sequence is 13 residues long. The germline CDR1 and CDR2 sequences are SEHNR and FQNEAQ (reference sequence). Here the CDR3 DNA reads TGTGCCAGCAGTCCAGAGGGGGATACTGAAGCTTTCTTT. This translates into CASSPEGDTEAFF.

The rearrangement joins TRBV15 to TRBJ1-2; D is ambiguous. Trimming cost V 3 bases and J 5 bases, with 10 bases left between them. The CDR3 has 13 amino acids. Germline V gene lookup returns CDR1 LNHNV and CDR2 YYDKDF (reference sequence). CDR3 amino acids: CATSSPGSYGYTF. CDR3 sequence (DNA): TGTGCCACCAGCAGCCCGGGATCTTATGGCTACACCTTC.

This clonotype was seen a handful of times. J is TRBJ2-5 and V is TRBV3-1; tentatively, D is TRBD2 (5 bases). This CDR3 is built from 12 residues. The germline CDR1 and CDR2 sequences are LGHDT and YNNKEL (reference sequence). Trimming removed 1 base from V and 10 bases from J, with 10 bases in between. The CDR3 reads CASSQGPEDQYF. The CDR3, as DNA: TGTGCCAGCAGCCAAGGGCCGGAGGACCAGTACTTC.

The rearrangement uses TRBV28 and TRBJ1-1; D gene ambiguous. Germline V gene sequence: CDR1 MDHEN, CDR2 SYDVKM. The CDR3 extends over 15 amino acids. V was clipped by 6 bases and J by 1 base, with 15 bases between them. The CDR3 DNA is TGTGCCAGCAGGCCTCCCGCCCAATGGAACACTGAAGCTTTCTTT. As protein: CASRPPAQWNTEAFF.

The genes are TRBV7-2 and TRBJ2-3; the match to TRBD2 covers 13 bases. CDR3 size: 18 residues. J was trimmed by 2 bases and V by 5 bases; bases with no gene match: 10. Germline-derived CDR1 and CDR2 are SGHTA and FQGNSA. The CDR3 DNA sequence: TGTGCCAGCAGCCAGACTAGCGGGAGGTACTCCTCCACAGATACGCAGTATTTT. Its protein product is CASSQTSGRYSSTDTQYF.

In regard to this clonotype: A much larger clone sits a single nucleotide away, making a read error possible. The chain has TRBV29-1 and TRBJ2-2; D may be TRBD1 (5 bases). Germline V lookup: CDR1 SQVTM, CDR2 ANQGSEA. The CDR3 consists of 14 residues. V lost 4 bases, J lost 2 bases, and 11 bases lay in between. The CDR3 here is CSVGRAGNTGELFF. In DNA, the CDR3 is TGCAGCGTTGGCAGGGCAGGCAACACCGGGGAGCTGTTTTTT.

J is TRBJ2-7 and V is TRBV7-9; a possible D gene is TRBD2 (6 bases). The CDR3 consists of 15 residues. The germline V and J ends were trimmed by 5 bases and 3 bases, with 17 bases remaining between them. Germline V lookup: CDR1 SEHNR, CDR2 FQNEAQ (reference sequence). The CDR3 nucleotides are TGTGCCAGCAGCCTACCCCGGTCGGGAGTCTACGAGCAGTACTTC. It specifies CASSLPRSGVYEQYF.

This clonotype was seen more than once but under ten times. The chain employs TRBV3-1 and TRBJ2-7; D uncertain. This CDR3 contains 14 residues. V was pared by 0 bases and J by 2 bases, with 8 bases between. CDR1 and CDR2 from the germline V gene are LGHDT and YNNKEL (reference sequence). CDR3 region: CASSQEVATYEQYF. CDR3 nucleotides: TGTGCCAGCAGCCAAGAAGTGGCGACCTACGAGCAGTACTTC.

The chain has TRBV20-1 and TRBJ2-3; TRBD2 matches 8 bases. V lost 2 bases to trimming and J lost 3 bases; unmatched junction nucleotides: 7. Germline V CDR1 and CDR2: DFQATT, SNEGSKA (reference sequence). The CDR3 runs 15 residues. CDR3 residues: CSARPRASGTDTQYF. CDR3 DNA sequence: TGCAGTGCTAGACCCAGGGCTAGCGGGACAGATACGCAGTATTTT.

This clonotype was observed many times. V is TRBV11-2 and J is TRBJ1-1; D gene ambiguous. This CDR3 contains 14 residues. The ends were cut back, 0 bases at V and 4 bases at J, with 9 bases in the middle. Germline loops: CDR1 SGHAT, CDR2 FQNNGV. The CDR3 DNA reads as TGTGCCAGCAGCTTAGACCCCGGGGTCACTGAAGCTTTCTTT. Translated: CASSLDPGVTEAFF.

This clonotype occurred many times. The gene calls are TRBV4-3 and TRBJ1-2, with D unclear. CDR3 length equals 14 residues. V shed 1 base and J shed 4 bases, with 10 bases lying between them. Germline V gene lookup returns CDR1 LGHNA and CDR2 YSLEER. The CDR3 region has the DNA TGCGCCAGCAGCCAAGCGGCAGCCAGCTATGGCTACACCTTC. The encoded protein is CASSQAAASYGYTF.

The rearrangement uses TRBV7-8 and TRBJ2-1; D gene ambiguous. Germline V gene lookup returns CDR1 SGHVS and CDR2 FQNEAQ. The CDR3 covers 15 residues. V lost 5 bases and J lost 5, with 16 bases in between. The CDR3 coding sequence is TGTGCCAGCAGCGCGATTCCGCGCGGTAACAATGAGCAGTTCTTC. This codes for CASSAIPRGNNEQFF. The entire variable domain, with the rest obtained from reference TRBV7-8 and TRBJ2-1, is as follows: GAGVSQSPRYKVAKRGQDVALRCDPISGHVSLFWYQQALGQGPEFLTYFQNEAQLDKSGLPSDRFFAERPEGSVSTLKIQRTQQEDSAVYLCASSAIPRGNNEQFFGPGTRLTVL.

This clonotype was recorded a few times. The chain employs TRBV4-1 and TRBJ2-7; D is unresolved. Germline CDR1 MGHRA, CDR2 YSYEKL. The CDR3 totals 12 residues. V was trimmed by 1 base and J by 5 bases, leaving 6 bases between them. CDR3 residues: CASSQAGDEQYF. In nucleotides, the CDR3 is TGCGCCAGCAGCCAAGCTGGGGACGAGCAGTACTTC.

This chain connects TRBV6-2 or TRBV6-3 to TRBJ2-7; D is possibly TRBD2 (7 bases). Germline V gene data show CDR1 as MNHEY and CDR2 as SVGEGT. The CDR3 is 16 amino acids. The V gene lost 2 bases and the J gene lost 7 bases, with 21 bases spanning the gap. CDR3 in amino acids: CASSYHMGGRGPEQYF. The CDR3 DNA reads TGTGCCAGCAGTTACCACATGGGGGGGCGCGGTCCTGAGCAGTACTTC.

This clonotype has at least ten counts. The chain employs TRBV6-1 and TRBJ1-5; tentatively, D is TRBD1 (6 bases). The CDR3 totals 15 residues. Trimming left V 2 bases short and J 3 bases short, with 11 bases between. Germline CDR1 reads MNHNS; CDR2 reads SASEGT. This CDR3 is CASSELGQFNQPQHF. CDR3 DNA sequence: TGTGCCAGCAGTGAACTGGGACAATTCAATCAGCCCCAGCATTTT.

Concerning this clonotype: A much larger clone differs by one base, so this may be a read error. The CDR3 sequence: CASSAGTGYEKLFF. CDR3 nucleotides: TGTGCCAGCAGCGCCGGGACAGGTTATGAAAAACTGTTTTTT. This chain links TRBV7-8 with TRBJ1-4; 8 nucleotides agree with TRBD1. This CDR3 comprises 14 residues. The germline CDR1 and CDR2 sequences are SGHVS and FQNEAQ. The junction had 5 bases not matched to a gene; V was cut back by 5 bases and J by 6 bases. Full variable domain (outside the CDR3, taken from reference TRBV7-8 and TRBJ1-4): GAGVSQSPRYKVAKRGQDVALRCDPISGHVSLFWYQQALGQGPEFLTYFQNEAQLDKSGLPSDRFFAERPEGSVSTLKIQRTQQEDSAVYLCASSAGTGYEKLFFGSGTQLSVL.

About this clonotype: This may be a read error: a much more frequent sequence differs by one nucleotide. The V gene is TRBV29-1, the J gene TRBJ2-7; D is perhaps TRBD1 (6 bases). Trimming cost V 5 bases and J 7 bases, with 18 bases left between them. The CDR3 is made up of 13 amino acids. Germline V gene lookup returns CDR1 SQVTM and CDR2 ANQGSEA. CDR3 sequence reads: CSVPQGARGEQYF. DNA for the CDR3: TGCAGCGTTCCACAGGGAGCAAGAGGGGAGCAGTACTTC.

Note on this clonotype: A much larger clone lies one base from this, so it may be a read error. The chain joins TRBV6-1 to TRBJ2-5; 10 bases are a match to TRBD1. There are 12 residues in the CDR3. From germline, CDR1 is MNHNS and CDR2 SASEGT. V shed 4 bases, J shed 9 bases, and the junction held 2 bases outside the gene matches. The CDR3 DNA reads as TGTGCCAGCAGTGGCGGGACAGGGGCCCAGTACTTC. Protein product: CASSGGTGAQYF.

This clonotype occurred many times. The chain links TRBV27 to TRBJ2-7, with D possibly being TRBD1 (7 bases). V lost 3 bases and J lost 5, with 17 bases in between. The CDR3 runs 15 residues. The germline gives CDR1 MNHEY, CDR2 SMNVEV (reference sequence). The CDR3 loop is CASSFRGAQGHEQYF. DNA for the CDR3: TGTGCCAGCAGTTTCAGGGGGGCGCAGGGTCACGAGCAGTACTTC.

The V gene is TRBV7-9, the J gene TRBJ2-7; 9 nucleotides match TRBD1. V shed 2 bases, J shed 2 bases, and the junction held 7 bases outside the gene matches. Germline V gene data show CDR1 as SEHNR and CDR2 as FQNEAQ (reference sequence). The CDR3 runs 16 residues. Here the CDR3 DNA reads TGTGCCAGCAGCTTAACCTCGGGACAGGGAGCCTACGAGCAGTACTTC. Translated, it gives CASSLTSGQGAYEQYF.

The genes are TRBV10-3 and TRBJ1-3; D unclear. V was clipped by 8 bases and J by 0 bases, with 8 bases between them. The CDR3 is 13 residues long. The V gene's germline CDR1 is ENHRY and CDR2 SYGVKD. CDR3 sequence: CAIWVSSGNTIYF. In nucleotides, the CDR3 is TGTGCCATCTGGGTGAGCTCTGGAAACACCATATATTTT.

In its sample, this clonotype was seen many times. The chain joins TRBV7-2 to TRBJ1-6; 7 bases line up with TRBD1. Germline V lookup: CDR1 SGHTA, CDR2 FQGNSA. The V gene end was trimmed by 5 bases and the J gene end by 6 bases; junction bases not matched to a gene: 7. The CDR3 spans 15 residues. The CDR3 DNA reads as TGTGCCAGCAGCACGGACAGGTCGGGTAATTCACCCCTCCACTTT. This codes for CASSTDRSGNSPLHF.

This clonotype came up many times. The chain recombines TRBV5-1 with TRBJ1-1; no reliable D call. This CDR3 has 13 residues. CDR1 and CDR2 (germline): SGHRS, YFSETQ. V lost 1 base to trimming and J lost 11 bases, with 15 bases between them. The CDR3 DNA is TGCGCCAGCAGCTTGTGGGTCGGTCAAAGGGCTTTCTTT. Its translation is CASSLWVGQRAFF.

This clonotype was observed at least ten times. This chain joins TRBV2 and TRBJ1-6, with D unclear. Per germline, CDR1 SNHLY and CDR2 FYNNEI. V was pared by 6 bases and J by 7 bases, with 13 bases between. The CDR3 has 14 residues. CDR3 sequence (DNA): TGTGCCAGCAGCCCTACAGTATTCAATTCACCCCTCCACTTT. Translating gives CASSPTVFNSPLHF. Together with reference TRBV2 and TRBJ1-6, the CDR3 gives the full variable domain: EPEVTQTPSHQVTQMGQEVILRCVPISNHLYFYWYRQILGQKVEFLVSFYNNEISEKSEIFDDQFSVERPDGSNFTLKIRSTKLEDSAMYFCASSPTVFNSPLHFGNGTRLTVT.

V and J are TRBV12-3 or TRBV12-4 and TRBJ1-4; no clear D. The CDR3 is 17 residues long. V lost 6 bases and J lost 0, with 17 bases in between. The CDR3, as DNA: TGTGCCAGCAGACCGCTCAGTTGGACCGCAACTAATGAAAAACTGTTTTTT. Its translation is CASRPLSWTATNEKLFF.

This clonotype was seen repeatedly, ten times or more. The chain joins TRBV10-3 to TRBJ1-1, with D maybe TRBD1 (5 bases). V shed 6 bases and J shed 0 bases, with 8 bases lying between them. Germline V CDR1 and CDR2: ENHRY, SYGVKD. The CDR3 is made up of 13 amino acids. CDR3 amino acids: CAIRGRLNTEAFF. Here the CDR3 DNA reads TGTGCCATCAGGGGACGGTTGAACACTGAAGCTTTCTTT.